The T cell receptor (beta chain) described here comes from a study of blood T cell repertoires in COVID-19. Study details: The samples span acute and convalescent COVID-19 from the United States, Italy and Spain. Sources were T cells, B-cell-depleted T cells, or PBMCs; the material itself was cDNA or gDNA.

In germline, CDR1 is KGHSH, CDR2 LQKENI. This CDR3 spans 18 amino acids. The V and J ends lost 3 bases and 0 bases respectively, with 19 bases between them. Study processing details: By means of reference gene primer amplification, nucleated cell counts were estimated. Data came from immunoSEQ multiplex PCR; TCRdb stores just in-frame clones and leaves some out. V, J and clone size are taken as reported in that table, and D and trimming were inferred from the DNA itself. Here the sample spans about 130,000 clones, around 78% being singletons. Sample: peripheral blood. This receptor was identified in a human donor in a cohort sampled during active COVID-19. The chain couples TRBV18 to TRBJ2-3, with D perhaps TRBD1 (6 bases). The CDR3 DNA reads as TGTGCCAGCTCACCCGAGCCAACTACAGGGTTCAGCACAGATACGCAGTATTTT. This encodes CASSPEPTTGFSTDTQYF.